Shown below are 16 T cell receptor beta chains from a single sample sequenced in a study of blood T cell repertoires in COVID-19. Here immunoSEQ multiplex PCR was the method, and the copy in TCRdb shows in-frame clones only, minus some. This table holds 250,000 to 350,000 clones, 80% to 90% found once. Specimen: PBMCs or T cells enriched from blood (not recorded which). Receptors were obtained from a woman aged 30 to 39 who had recovered from COVID-19.

The rearrangement joins TRBV6-5 to TRBJ2-3, with 8 bases aligning to TRBD2. Germline V gives CDR1 MNHEY, CDR2 SVGAGI. The length of the CDR3 is 15 residues. The ends lost 6 bases at V and 5 bases at J; junction bases unmatched: 10. The CDR3 spells CASSPRSGRKDTQYF. The CDR3 DNA follows: TGTGCCAGCAGCCCCCGGAGCGGGAGAAAAGATACGCAGTATTTT.

The chain is built from TRBV5-4 and TRBJ1-1; tentatively, D is TRBD1 (5 bases). Looked up from germline, CDR1 is SGHNT and CDR2 is YYREEE (reference sequence). Trimming shortened V by 0 bases and J by 0 bases, and 6 bases separated the two germline ends. The CDR3 contains 14 residues. CDR3 sequence: CASSLAGMNTEAFF. The CDR3, as DNA: TGTGCCAGCAGCTTGGCAGGGATGAACACTGAAGCTTTCTTT.

Of note for this clone: In the same sample, other DNA sequences code for this CDR3. The chain couples TRBV5-6 to TRBJ1-1; possibly TRBD1 for D (5 bases). Trimming removed 0 bases at V and 1 base at J, with 7 bases between. Germline lookup yields CDR1 SGHDT and CDR2 YYEEEE. This CDR3 region has 14 residues. CDR3 in DNA: TGTGCCAGCAGCTTGGCCGGGGGGAACACTGAAGCTTTCTTT. Translating gives CASSLAGGNTEAFF.

This sequence joins TRBV11-2 and TRBJ1-1, with D possibly matching TRBD1 (6 bases). The CDR3 is made up of 14 amino acids. V lost 5 bases and J lost 7, with 17 bases in between. Per the germline V gene, CDR1 is SGHAT and CDR2 is FQNNGV. CDR3 sequence: CASSLIRAGVEAFF. CDR3 DNA: TGTGCCAGCAGCCTGATAAGGGCAGGGGTTGAAGCTTTCTTT.

For the CDR3, the DNA is TGTGCCAGCAGCCCGGACAGGCAGAGGGATGGCTACACCTTC. Amino acid sequence: CASSPDRQRDGYTF. The chain has TRBV5-4 and TRBJ1-2, with TRBD1 identical over 7 bases. The CDR3 totals 14 residues. The V gene end was trimmed by 4 bases and the J gene end by 6 bases; junction bases not matched to a gene: 9. CDR1 and CDR2 (germline): SGHNT, YYREEE (reference sequence).

This chain connects TRBV12-3 or TRBV12-4 to TRBJ1-4, with 8 bases aligning to TRBD1. J was trimmed by 10 bases and V by 6 bases; bases with no gene match: 7. The CDR3 loop spans 13 amino acids. The CDR3 region is CASRRDRPVKLFF. The DNA for the CDR3 is TGTGCCAGCAGGCGGGACAGGCCAGTAAAACTGTTTTTT.

The V call is TRBV12-3 or TRBV12-4, the J call TRBJ2-5; TRBD2 matches at 7 bases. This CDR3 comprises 13 residues. With V trimmed by 10 bases and J by 3 bases, 8 bases remained unmatched. As DNA, the CDR3 is TGTGCCACCCAACTTGGGGGGGAAGAGACCCAGTACTTC. Its protein product is CATQLGGEETQYF.

The rearrangement joins TRBV2 to TRBJ2-7; D gene unclear. Germline CDR1 is SNHLY and CDR2 is FYNNEI. V gave up 1 base and J gave up 4 bases, with 5 bases separating them. CDR3 size: 12 residues. CDR3 residues: CASSEDPYEQYF. CDR3 nucleotide sequence: TGTGCCAGCAGTGAAGATCCATACGAGCAGTACTTC.

Written as DNA, the CDR3 is TGTGCCAGCAGCAAGACCCGAGCGGGAACCTACAATGAGCAGTTCTTC. Protein: CASSKTRAGTYNEQFF. V and J are TRBV11-2 and TRBJ2-1, with TRBD2 matching over 7 bases. This CDR3 is 16 amino acids long. V lost 5 bases and J lost 2; bases outside the gene matches: 9. CDR1 SGHAT and CDR2 FQNNGV come from the germline V gene.

The V and J genes are TRBV27 and TRBJ2-3, with D possibly TRBD2 on 7 matching bases. V was shortened by 9 bases and J by 4 bases, with 17 bases between the two germline ends. Germline V gene data show CDR1 as MNHEY and CDR2 as SMNVEV (reference sequence). CDR3 length: 14 residues. CDR3 DNA sequence: TGTGCCAGTGGAGGGGGGGGGATTTCAGATACGCAGTATTTT. Translated: CASGGGGISDTQYF.

This chain uses TRBV18 with TRBJ1-1; D gene uncertain. Germline assignment: CDR1 KGHSH and CDR2 LQKENI. The CDR3 contains 13 residues. V lost 4 bases and J lost 8, with 14 bases in between. The chain's CDR3 is CASSRLAASEAFF. CDR3 DNA sequence: TGTGCCAGCTCACGACTTGCAGCCTCGGAAGCTTTCTTT.

V and J are TRBV27 and TRBJ1-4; a weak D match, TRBD1 (5 bases). The CDR3 extends over 8 amino acids. The germline V gene encodes CDR1 MNHEY and CDR2 SMNVEV (reference sequence). The V end lost 11 bases, the J end lost 11 bases, and 6 bases lay between the germline ends. The CDR3 bases are TGTGCCGGGGGGAAACTGTTTTTT. Translated, it gives CAGGKLFF.

The rearrangement links TRBV2 to TRBJ2-2; 7 bases map to TRBD2. Germline-derived CDR1 and CDR2 are SNHLY and FYNNEI. V gave up 6 bases and J gave up 5 bases; unmatched junction bases: 9. This CDR3 spans 15 amino acids. The CDR3 spells CASSPLPAGTGELFF. CDR3 nucleotide sequence: TGTGCCAGCAGCCCGCTTCCAGCGGGGACCGGGGAGCTGTTTTTT.

The CDR3 DNA sequence: TGTGCCAGCAGCTTAGCGCGTAAGGAAAAACTGTTTTTT. This codes for CASSLARKEKLFF. V gene TRBV7-9 combines with J gene TRBJ1-4; D not certain. Germline V gene data show CDR1 as SEHNR and CDR2 as FQNEAQ (reference sequence). The CDR3 is made up of 13 amino acids. Between the trimmed V and J ends, which lost 0 bases and 8 bases, there was a span of 7 bases.

In DNA, the CDR3 is TGTGCCAGCTCACCCGCCGGGTATGGCACTGAAGCTTTCTTT. Its protein product is CASSPAGYGTEAFF. The gene calls are TRBV18 and TRBJ1-1; D unresolved. Germline-derived CDR1 and CDR2 are KGHSH and LQKENI. The CDR3 runs 14 residues. V lost 3 bases and J lost 4, with 12 bases in between.

The rearrangement uses TRBV7-2 and TRBJ2-1; 7 bases are shared with TRBD2. V shed 4 bases and J 8 bases; nucleotides not matched to a gene: 11. Germline V gene sequence: CDR1 SGHTA, CDR2 FQGNSA. The CDR3 is made up of 15 amino acids. CDR3 residues: CASSSGTGGKYEQFF. The CDR3 coding sequence is TGTGCCAGCAGCTCTGGGACGGGGGGTAAATATGAGCAGTTCTTC.